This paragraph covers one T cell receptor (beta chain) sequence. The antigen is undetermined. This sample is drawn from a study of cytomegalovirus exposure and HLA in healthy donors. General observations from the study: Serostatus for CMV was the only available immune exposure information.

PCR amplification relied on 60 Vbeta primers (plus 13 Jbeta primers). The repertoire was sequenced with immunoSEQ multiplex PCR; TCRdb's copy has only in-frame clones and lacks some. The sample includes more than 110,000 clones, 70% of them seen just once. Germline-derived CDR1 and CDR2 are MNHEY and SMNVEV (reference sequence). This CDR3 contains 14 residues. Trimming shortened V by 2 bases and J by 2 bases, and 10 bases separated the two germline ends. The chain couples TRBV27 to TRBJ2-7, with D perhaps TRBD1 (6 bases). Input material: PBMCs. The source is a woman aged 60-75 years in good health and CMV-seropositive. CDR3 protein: CASSLQGLPYEQYF. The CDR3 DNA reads TGTGCCAGCAGTTTACAGGGGCTCCCCTACGAGCAGTACTTC.